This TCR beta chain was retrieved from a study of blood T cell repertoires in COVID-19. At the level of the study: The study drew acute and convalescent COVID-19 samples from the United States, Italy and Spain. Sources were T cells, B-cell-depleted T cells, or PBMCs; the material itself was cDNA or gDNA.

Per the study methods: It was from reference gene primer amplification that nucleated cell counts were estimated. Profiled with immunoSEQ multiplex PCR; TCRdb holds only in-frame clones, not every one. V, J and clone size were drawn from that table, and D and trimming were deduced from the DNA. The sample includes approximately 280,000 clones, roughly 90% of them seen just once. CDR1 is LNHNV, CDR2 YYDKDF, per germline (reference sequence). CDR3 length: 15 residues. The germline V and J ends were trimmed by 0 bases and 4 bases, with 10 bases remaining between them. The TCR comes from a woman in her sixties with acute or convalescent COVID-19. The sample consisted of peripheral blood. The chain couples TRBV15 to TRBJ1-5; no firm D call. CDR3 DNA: TGTGCCACCAGCAGAGACCTAGCTTGGAATCAGCCCCAGCATTTT. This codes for CATSRDLAWNQPQHF.